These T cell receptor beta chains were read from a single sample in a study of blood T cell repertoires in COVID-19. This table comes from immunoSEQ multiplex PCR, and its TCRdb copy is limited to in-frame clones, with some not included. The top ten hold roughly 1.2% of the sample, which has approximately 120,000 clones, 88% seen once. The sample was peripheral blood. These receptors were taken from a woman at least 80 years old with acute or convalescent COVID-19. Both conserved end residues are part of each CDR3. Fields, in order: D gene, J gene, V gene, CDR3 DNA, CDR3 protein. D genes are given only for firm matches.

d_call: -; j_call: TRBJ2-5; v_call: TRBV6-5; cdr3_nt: TGTGCTCATCGGGGCCAAGAGACCCAGTACTTC; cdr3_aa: CAHRGQETQYF
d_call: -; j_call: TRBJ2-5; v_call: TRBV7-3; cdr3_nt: TGTGCCAGCAGCTTACAGAATTTAGAGACCCAGTACTTC; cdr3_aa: CASSLQNLETQYF
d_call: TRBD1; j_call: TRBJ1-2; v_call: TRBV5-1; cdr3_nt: TGCGCCAGCACCCCGGGACAGGGTAACTATGGCTACACCTTC; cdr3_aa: CASTPGQGNYGYTF
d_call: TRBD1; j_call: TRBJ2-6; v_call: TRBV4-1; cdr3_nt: TGCGCCAGCACACAGGGGCGACCCTCTGGGGCCAACGTCCTGACTTTC; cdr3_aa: CASTQGRPSGANVLTF
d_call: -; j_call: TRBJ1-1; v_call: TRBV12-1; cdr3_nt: TGTGCCAGCAGCTTCCCTGGGGGGGAGGTCACTGAAGCTTTCTTT; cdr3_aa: CASSFPGGEVTEAFF
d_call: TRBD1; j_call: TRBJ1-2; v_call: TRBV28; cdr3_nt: TGTGCCAGCAGTTCCGGACAGGGGCCCTATGGCTACACCTTC; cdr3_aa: CASSSGQGPYGYTF
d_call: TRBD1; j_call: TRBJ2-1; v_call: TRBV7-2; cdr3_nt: TGTGCCAGCAGCTCAGAGGGAAGGCTTTGGGACAGGGGGAACAATGAGCAGTTCTTC; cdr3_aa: CASSSEGRLWDRGNNEQFF
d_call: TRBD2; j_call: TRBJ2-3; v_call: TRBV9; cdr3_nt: TGTGCCAGCAGCAGGGGACTAGCGGGCCCAGCTGATACGCAGTATTTT; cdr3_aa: CASSRGLAGPADTQYF
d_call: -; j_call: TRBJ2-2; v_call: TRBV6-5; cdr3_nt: TGTGCCAGCAGTTACAGTCAAAGGGGGACCGGGGAGCTGTTTTTT; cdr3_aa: CASSYSQRGTGELFF
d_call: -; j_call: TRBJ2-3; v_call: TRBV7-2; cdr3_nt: TGTGCCAGCAGCTCCCTGGCGGGGGCCCACACAGATACGCAGTATTTT; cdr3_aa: CASSSLAGAHTDTQYF